These 20 T cell receptor beta chains were sequenced from one sample in a study of blood T cell repertoires in COVID-19. TCRdb keeps only in-frame clones here, not all; method: immunoSEQ multiplex PCR. The sample includes roughly 260,000 clones, around nine tenths seen only once; the top ten take around 9.1%. The sequenced sample consisted of peripheral blood. All receptors derive from a man aged 35-49 years who had recovered from COVID-19.

The chain carries TRBV27 and TRBJ2-7, with TRBD1 matching over 9 bases. The V gene end was trimmed by 5 bases and the J gene end by 6 bases; junction bases not matched to a gene: 11. CDR1 and CDR2 from the germline V gene are MNHEY and SMNVEV (reference sequence). The CDR3 totals 15 residues. The CDR3 sequence is CASSPSRDRVREQYF. CDR3 DNA: TGTGCCAGCAGTCCCAGCCGGGACAGGGTTCGCGAGCAGTACTTC.

This chain connects TRBV19 to TRBJ2-1; 7 bases are shared with TRBD1. Per the germline V gene, CDR1 is LNHDA and CDR2 is SQIVND (reference sequence). The CDR3 is made up of 15 amino acids. The V segment lost 8 bases and the J segment 0 bases; nucleotides outside the gene matches: 7. The DNA for the CDR3 is TGTGCCAGTTCTAAACAGGGGAGCTCCTACAATGAGCAGTTCTTC. Translated, it gives CASSKQGSSYNEQFF. The full variable domain, completed using reference TRBV19 and TRBJ2-1, is DGGITQSPKYLFRKEGQNVTLSCEQNLNHDAMYWYRQDPGQGLRLIYYSQIVNDFQKGDIAEGYSVSREKKESFPLTVTSAQKNPTAFYLCASSKQGSSYNEQFFGPGTRLTVL.

The chain has TRBV5-1 and TRBJ2-7; 11 bases are shared with TRBD2. The CDR3 sequence is 17 residues long. J gave up 7 bases and V 0 bases, and 12 bases lay outside the gene matches. Per germline, CDR1 SGHRS and CDR2 YFSETQ. CDR3 sequence: CASSLGTGTSGSREQYF. The CDR3 region has the DNA TGCGCCAGCAGCTTGGGGACAGGCACTAGCGGGAGTCGAGAGCAGTACTTC.

As concerns this clone: The same CDR3 also results from other DNA sequences found in this sample. V is TRBV5-1 and J is TRBJ2-5; TRBD2 matches at 12 bases. In germline, CDR1 is SGHRS, CDR2 YFSETQ. CDR3 length: 15 amino acids. V shed 0 bases and J 5 bases; nucleotides not matched to a gene: 2. The CDR3 DNA follows: TGCGCCAGCAGCTTGGGGCTAGCGGGAGGGGAGACCCAGTACTTC. Translating it yields CASSLGLAGGETQYF.

CDR3 in amino acids: CASSTDRAANYGYTF. CDR3 bases: TGTGCCAGCAGTACCGACAGGGCCGCTAACTATGGCTACACCTTC. The chain links TRBV27 to TRBJ1-2, with TRBD1 identical over 7 bases. The CDR3 loop spans 15 amino acids. Germline-derived CDR1 and CDR2 are MNHEY and SMNVEV (reference sequence). The V segment lost 5 bases and the J segment 0 bases; nucleotides outside the gene matches: 6.

J is TRBJ2-1 and V is TRBV5-1; D is uncertain. From germline, CDR1 is SGHRS and CDR2 YFSETQ. The germline V and J ends were trimmed by 5 bases and 7 bases, with 10 bases remaining between them. The CDR3 has 12 residues. CDR3 sequence reads: CASRRSGNEQFF. CDR3 sequence (DNA): TGCGCCAGCAGACGGAGTGGGAATGAGCAGTTCTTC.

This clone was counted a few times. This chain joins TRBV7-2 and TRBJ1-2; D is undetermined. The germline CDR1 and CDR2 sequences are SGHTA and FQGNSA. Trimming removed 1 base from V and 4 bases from J, with 7 bases in between. There are 13 residues in the CDR3. Here the CDR3 reads CASSLVEAYGYTF. As DNA, the CDR3 is TGTGCCAGCAGCTTAGTTGAAGCCTATGGCTACACCTTC. Variable domain in full (rest from reference TRBV7-2 and TRBJ1-2): GAGVSQSPSNKVTEKGKDVELRCDPISGHTALYWYRQSLGQGLEFLIYFQGNSAPDKSGLPSDRFSAERTGGSVSTLTIQRTQQEDSAVYLCASSLVEAYGYTFGSGTRLTVV.

This chain joins TRBV6-6 and TRBJ1-5; D is unresolved. Per germline, CDR1 MNHNY and CDR2 SVGAGI (reference sequence). This CDR3 has 14 amino acids. The ends were cut back, 8 bases at V and 0 bases at J, with 11 bases in the middle. DNA of the CDR3: TGTGCCAGCCAGGAACCTTATAGCAATCAGCCCCAGCATTTT. It yields the protein CASQEPYSNQPQHF.

V usage is TRBV4-1 and J usage is TRBJ1-6; 9 bases match TRBD1. CDR3 length equals 15 residues. After removal of 4 bases from V and 8 bases from J, the junction contained 6 bases not matched to a gene. Germline CDR1 and CDR2: MGHRA and YSYEKL. The CDR3 loop is CASSLSGQGDSPLHF. The CDR3 DNA follows: TGCGCCAGCAGCCTGTCGGGACAGGGAGATTCACCCCTCCACTTT.

J is TRBJ2-3 and V is TRBV5-1; possible D gene TRBD2, 7 bases. The CDR3 sequence is 16 residues long. Germline assignment: CDR1 SGHRS and CDR2 YFSETQ. V lost 4 bases and J lost 1, with 16 bases in between. CDR3 region: CASSRGGLPGTDTQYF. Here the CDR3 DNA reads TGCGCCAGCAGCCGAGGGGGACTACCAGGCACAGATACGCAGTATTTT.

The chain has TRBV19 and TRBJ2-7, with D maybe TRBD2 (5 bases). The CDR3 spans 12 residues. V was shortened by 5 bases and J by 5 bases, with 10 bases between the two germline ends. Germline V gene data show CDR1 as LNHDA and CDR2 as SQIVND (reference sequence). CDR3 nucleotides: TGTGCCAGTAGTCGCGTGCGGGACGAGCAGTACTTC. It is translated as CASSRVRDEQYF.

The chain uses TRBV7-2 and TRBJ2-3; the match to TRBD2 covers 10 bases. CDR1 is SGHTA, CDR2 FQGNSA, per germline. The J segment lost 2 bases and the V segment lost 4 bases, leaving 6 bases of the junction unmatched. The CDR3 extends over 16 amino acids. The CDR3 spells CASSSTSGKATDTQYF. The DNA of the CDR3 is TGTGCCAGCAGCTCCACTAGCGGGAAAGCCACAGATACGCAGTATTTT.

There are a few counts of this clone. This chain joins TRBV5-1 and TRBJ2-7, with TRBD1 as a possible D gene (6 bases). Germline V gene sequence: CDR1 SGHRS, CDR2 YFSETQ. The V gene lost 4 bases and the J gene lost 0 bases, with 11 bases spanning the gap. The CDR3 extends over 14 amino acids. CDR3 protein: CASSLEQGSYEQYF. CDR3 coding DNA: TGCGCCAGCAGCCTAGAACAGGGCTCCTACGAGCAGTACTTC.

CDR3 protein: CSVGGSGEQYF. CDR3 sequence (DNA): TGCAGCGTTGGCGGGAGTGGCGAGCAGTACTTC. The V call is TRBV29-1, the J call TRBJ2-7; 7 bases line up with TRBD2. Germline values: CDR1 SQVTM, CDR2 ANQGSEA. The CDR3 has 11 residues. The trim removed 4 bases at V and 6 bases at J, leaving 3 bases unmatched.

The J gene is TRBJ1-5, the V gene TRBV19, with 7 bases matching TRBD1. The length of the CDR3 is 13 residues. V lost 6 bases, J lost 7 bases, and 6 bases stayed unmatched. Germline assignment: CDR1 LNHDA and CDR2 SQIVND (reference sequence). The CDR3 coding sequence is TGTGCCAGTAGCGAGGCAGGGGGACAGCCCCAGCATTTT. Protein sequence: CASSEAGGQPQHF.

The CDR3 spells CAWSVRQGGEQYF. In nucleotides, the CDR3 is TGTGCCTGGAGTGTAAGACAGGGGGGAGAGCAGTACTTC. This sequence joins TRBV30 and TRBJ2-7; 9 bases are a match to TRBD1. CDR3 length equals 13 residues. The trim removed 0 bases at V and 7 bases at J, leaving 4 bases unmatched. Germline values: CDR1 GTSNPN, CDR2 SVGIG (reference sequence).

V is TRBV19 and J is TRBJ2-3, with 8 bases that match TRBD2. The CDR3 is 14 amino acids. Germline V gene sequence: CDR1 LNHDA, CDR2 SQIVND (reference sequence). V lost 11 bases and J lost 0; bases outside the gene matches: 7. CDR3: CASRGGTSTDTQYF. The CDR3, as DNA: TGTGCCTCTCGGGGGGGCACTAGCACAGATACGCAGTATTTT.

This chain joins TRBV6-2 or TRBV6-3 and TRBJ2-1; 7 nucleotides agree with TRBD2. Germline-derived CDR1 and CDR2 are MNHEY and SVGEGT. CDR3 size: 18 residues. V lost 2 bases, J lost 0 bases, and 10 bases stayed unmatched. The chain's CDR3 is CASSYPSFASGSYNEQFF. The CDR3 DNA sequence: TGTGCCAGCAGTTACCCTTCCTTCGCTAGCGGCTCCTACAATGAGCAGTTCTTC.

The CDR3 bases are TGTGCCAGCAGTCAGCGTTCCGGGACTAGCGGGAGATCCTACGAGCAGTACTTC. Its translation: CASSQRSGTSGRSYEQYF. The V gene is TRBV6-6, the J gene TRBJ2-7; 14 bases map to TRBD2. Per germline, CDR1 MNHNY and CDR2 SVGAGI (reference sequence). Trimming at V came to 5 bases and at J to 1 base, leaving 10 bases not matched to a gene. This CDR3 is 18 amino acids long.

This sequence joins TRBV11-2 and TRBJ1-1; D gene uncertain. The V and J ends lost 10 bases and 1 base respectively, with 19 bases between them. CDR1 SGHAT and CDR2 FQNNGV come from the germline V gene. This CDR3 comprises 15 residues. The CDR3: CAIQWAGNRNTEAFF. The CDR3 nucleotides read TGTGCCATCCAGTGGGCAGGTAATCGGAACACTGAAGCTTTCTTT.